Shown below are 17 T cell receptor beta chains from a single sample sequenced in a study of memory CD4+ T cells and cytomegalovirus serostatus. Single viable CD3+CD4+CD8-CD45RO+ cells were sorted as the memory CD4+ T cells. Libraries were prepared by immunoSEQ multiplex PCR; TCRdb keeps only in-frame clonotypes and omits some of them. The sample comprises some 44,000 clones, over 70% of which are singletons, and around 0.6% rests with the top ten. Specimen: memory CD4+ T cells from blood. The receptors come from an adult in good health and CMV-seronegative.

This rearrangement joins TRBV25-1 to TRBJ2-2, with D perhaps matching TRBD1 or TRBD2 (6 bases each). The ends were cut back, 7 bases at V and 1 base at J, with 22 bases in the middle. Germline V gene sequence: CDR1 MGHDK, CDR2 SYGVNS. CDR3 length: 18 residues. The CDR3 DNA reads TGTGCCAGCACAGGGGACCGATCTAGCGTTCGGAACACCGGGGAGCTGTTTTTT. This translates into CASTGDRSSVRNTGELFF.

The chain has TRBV11-3 and TRBJ1-2, with 11 bases aligning to TRBD1. CDR3 size: 14 residues. Germline loops: CDR1 SGHNT, CDR2 YENEEA. Trimming removed 4 bases from V and 7 bases from J; junction bases left unmatched: 5. CDR3 nucleotide sequence: TGTGCCAGCAGCTCAGGACAGGGGGCCTCTGGCTACACCTTC. As protein: CASSSGQGASGYTF.

This chain links TRBV9 with TRBJ2-5, with D perhaps TRBD2 (5 bases). In germline, CDR1 is SGDLS, CDR2 YYNGEE. The CDR3 covers 15 residues. V was shortened by 4 bases and J by 3 bases, with 16 bases between the two germline ends. Here the CDR3 DNA reads TGTGCCAGCAGCCGGGTCGAGGGAAGAAAAGAGACCCAGTACTTC. Encoded protein: CASSRVEGRKETQYF.

V and J are TRBV9 and TRBJ1-1; 7 bases fit TRBD1. Germline CDR1 SGDLS, CDR2 YYNGEE. The V segment lost 3 bases and the J segment 2 bases; nucleotides outside the gene matches: 4. This CDR3 is built from 14 residues. CDR3 protein: CASSGDRDNTEAFF. CDR3 nucleotides: TGTGCCAGCAGCGGCGACAGGGACAACACTGAAGCTTTCTTT.

This sequence joins TRBV28 and TRBJ1-3, with D possibly matching TRBD1 (6 bases). Trimming removed 10 bases from V and 4 bases from J, with 14 bases in between. The CDR3 is 13 residues long. In germline, CDR1 is MDHEN, CDR2 SYDVKM. This chain's CDR3 is CATAFDRGNTIYF. The CDR3 DNA reads TGTGCCACCGCGTTCGACAGGGGAAACACCATATATTTT. The variable domain in full, completed from reference TRBV28 and TRBJ1-3, reads DVKVTQSSRYLVKRTGEKVFLECVQDMDHENMFWYRQDPGLGLRLIYFSYDVKMKEKGDIPEGYSVSREKKERFSLILESASTNQTSMYLCATAFDRGNTIYFGEGSWLTVV.

The V call is TRBV7-3, the J call TRBJ1-1; 7 nucleotides agree with TRBD1. V shed 3 bases, J shed 3 bases, and the junction held 4 bases outside the gene matches. The CDR3 has 14 amino acids. Germline V lookup: CDR1 SGHTA, CDR2 FQGTGA. This CDR3 reads CASSLTGPDTEAFF. Written as DNA, the CDR3 is TGTGCCAGCAGCTTGACAGGGCCGGACACTGAAGCTTTCTTT.

The chain uses TRBV5-1 and TRBJ2-1, with TRBD2 matching over 10 bases. With V trimmed by 2 bases and J by 5 bases, 4 bases remained unmatched. The CDR3 has 15 residues. The germline gives CDR1 SGHRS, CDR2 YFSETQ. The CDR3 coding sequence is TGCGCCAGCAGCTTAAGCGGGGGGGAGAACAATGAGCAGTTCTTC. Protein sequence: CASSLSGGENNEQFF.

Note on this clone: Germline and junction disagree at one end, which may indicate a read error. The chain carries TRBV7-9 and TRBJ1-6, with 10 positions matching TRBD1. From germline, CDR1 is SEHNR and CDR2 FQNEAQ (reference sequence). The CDR3 extends over 14 amino acids. The CDR3 sequence: CAGSLGQGDSPLHF. CDR3 nucleotides: TGTGCCGGCAGCTTAGGACAGGGGGATTCACCCCTCCACTTT.

The rearrangement uses TRBV5-1 and TRBJ2-7; D call uncertain. The CDR3 loop spans 11 amino acids. Germline lookup yields CDR1 SGHRS and CDR2 YFSETQ. Trimming stripped 5 bases from V and 6 bases from J, with 9 bases between. CDR3 sequence reads: CASRVGTEQYF. The CDR3 nucleotides read TGCGCCAGCAGGGTGGGAACCGAGCAGTACTTC.

V usage is TRBV6-1 and J usage is TRBJ2-5, with no clear D. Trimming left V 8 bases short and J 5 bases short, with 18 bases between. The CDR3 is 14 residues long. The germline gives CDR1 MNHNS, CDR2 SASEGT. This CDR3 reads CASHSGFPSETQYF. DNA of the CDR3: TGTGCCAGCCACTCTGGCTTTCCCTCGGAGACCCAGTACTTC.

The chain combines TRBV5-5 with TRBJ2-2; 10 nucleotides align to TRBD1. Germline values: CDR1 SGHKS, CDR2 YYEKEE (reference sequence). The V gene end was trimmed by 2 bases and the J gene end by 7 bases; junction bases not matched to a gene: 2. The CDR3 has 14 residues. CDR3 in amino acids: CASSFGTGVGELFF. CDR3 bases: TGTGCCAGCAGCTTTGGGACAGGGGTCGGGGAGCTGTTTTTT.

This chain uses TRBV5-1 with TRBJ2-2; D gene ambiguous. CDR1 and CDR2 from the germline V gene are SGHRS and YFSETQ. The CDR3 sequence is 14 residues long. V was cut by 7 bases and J by 1 base, with 11 bases left in between. DNA of the CDR3: TGCGCCAGCGGGATGGGGTTGAACACCGGGGAGCTGTTTTTT. It yields the protein CASGMGLNTGELFF.

The chain couples TRBV7-9 to TRBJ2-7, with D perhaps assigned TRBD1 or TRBD2 (5 bases each). Trimming pared 7 bases from V and 1 base from J, leaving 11 bases between. Germline V gene data show CDR1 as SEHNR and CDR2 as FQNEAQ (reference sequence). The CDR3 loop spans 13 amino acids. The CDR3 sequence: CASTPWGSYEQYF. The CDR3 DNA reads as TGTGCCAGCACCCCCTGGGGGTCCTACGAGCAGTACTTC.

This clone was seen only a few times. The V call is TRBV6-4, the J call TRBJ2-2; maybe TRBD1 (5 bases). CDR1 and CDR2 from the germline V gene are MRHNA and SNTAGT. The CDR3 sequence is 16 residues long. Trimming cost V 4 bases and J 1 base, with 13 bases left between them. CDR3 residues: CASSVLAGKNTGELFF. The CDR3 DNA sequence: TGTGCCAGCAGTGTATTAGCAGGGAAGAACACCGGGGAGCTGTTTTTT.

The chain carries TRBV20-1 and TRBJ2-1; 7 bases are shared with TRBD2. Looked up from germline, CDR1 is DFQATT and CDR2 is SNEGSKA (reference sequence). The CDR3 has 11 residues. The trim removed 3 bases at V and 12 bases at J, leaving 5 bases unmatched. The CDR3 DNA reads TGCAGTGCTAGTTCGGCTAGCGGGCAGTTCTTC. Protein: CSASSASGQFF.

This chain's CDR3 is CASSFSGTPSRTDTQYF. DNA of the CDR3: TGTGCCAGCAGTTTTTCCGGGACCCCCTCGAGAACAGATACGCAGTATTTT. V usage is TRBV2 and J usage is TRBJ2-3; the D call may be TRBD1 or TRBD2 (5 bases each). Trimming pared 5 bases from V and 3 bases from J, leaving 21 bases between. This CDR3 contains 17 residues. The V gene's germline CDR1 is SNHLY and CDR2 FYNNEI.

The rearrangement joins TRBV10-1 to TRBJ2-7; 11 bases match TRBD2. CDR3 length: 15 amino acids. With V trimmed by 6 bases and J by 2 bases, 6 bases remained unmatched. The germline CDR1 and CDR2 sequences are WNHNN and SYGVQD (reference sequence). CDR3 amino acids: CASSPLSGGAYEQYF. CDR3 sequence (DNA): TGCGCCAGCAGCCCCCTTAGCGGGGGGGCCTACGAGCAGTACTTC.